This T cell receptor beta chain is from a study of identifying expanded T cells in peripheral blood. Study-wide results and limits: Differentially abundant clones: 0.95 to 1.5 between replicates, about 15 at approximately two weeks, under 25 at four.

Concerning this clone itself: As yet, its antigen is unknown.

Using immunoSEQ multiplex PCR, the repertoire was profiled, and TCRdb retains in-frame clones only, with some absent. The data show around 91,000 clones, around 88% seen once. This CDR3 has 17 amino acids. Germline CDR1 is GTSNPN and CDR2 is SVGIG (reference sequence). The V gene end was trimmed by 3 bases and the J gene end by 7 bases; junction bases not matched to a gene: 13. The rearrangement uses TRBV30 and TRBJ2-1; 12 bases align to TRBD1. The TCR was taken from a person between 18 and 75 years old in good health. Source material: blood. The CDR3 sequence: CAWRTLWGTGGTNEQFF. The CDR3 DNA reads TGTGCCTGGAGGACCCTCTGGGGGACAGGGGGCACAAATGAGCAGTTCTTC.